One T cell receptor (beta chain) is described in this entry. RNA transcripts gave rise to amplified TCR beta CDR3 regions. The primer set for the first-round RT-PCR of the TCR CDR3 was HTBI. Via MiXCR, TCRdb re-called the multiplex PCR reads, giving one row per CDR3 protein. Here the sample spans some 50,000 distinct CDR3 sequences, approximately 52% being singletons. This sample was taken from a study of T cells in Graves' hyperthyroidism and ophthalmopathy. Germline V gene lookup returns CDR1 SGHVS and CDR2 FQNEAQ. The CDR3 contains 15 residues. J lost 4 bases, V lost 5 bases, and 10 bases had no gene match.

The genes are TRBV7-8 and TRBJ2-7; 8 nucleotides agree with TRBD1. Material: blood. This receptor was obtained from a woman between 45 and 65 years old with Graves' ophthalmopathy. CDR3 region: CASSPRGRGRYEQYF. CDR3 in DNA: TGTGCCAGCAGCCCCAGAGGCAGGGGGCGATACGAGCAGTACTTC.